This TCR beta chain was profiled in a study of blood T cells in healthy people across ages. Findings of the study overall: Naive and antigen-experienced cells could not be conclusively compared, given unsorted PBMCs.

Researchers report isolating at least 6.5 million PBMCs per sample. Then a second PCR, running about 7 to 11 cycles, was carried out with a sample-barcoded 5' primer and a J-beta primer mix. TCRdb itself ran the 5' RACE reads through MiXCR, one entry per CDR3 protein. The table lists about 1.1 million distinct CDR3 sequences, more than 30% of them singletons. As concerns this clonotype: Its antigen is undetermined.

The sample was blood. The TCR originated in a man younger than 35 in good health.

This chain's CDR3 is CASSSGQGDNNYGYTF. For the CDR3, the DNA is TGTGCCAGCAGCTCCGGACAGGGGGACAATAACTATGGCTACACCTTC. This chain connects TRBV7-9 to TRBJ1-2; 10 bases fit TRBD1. V lost 4 bases, J lost 1 base, and 6 bases stayed unmatched. There are 16 residues in the CDR3. Germline values: CDR1 SEHNR, CDR2 FQNEAQ (reference sequence).